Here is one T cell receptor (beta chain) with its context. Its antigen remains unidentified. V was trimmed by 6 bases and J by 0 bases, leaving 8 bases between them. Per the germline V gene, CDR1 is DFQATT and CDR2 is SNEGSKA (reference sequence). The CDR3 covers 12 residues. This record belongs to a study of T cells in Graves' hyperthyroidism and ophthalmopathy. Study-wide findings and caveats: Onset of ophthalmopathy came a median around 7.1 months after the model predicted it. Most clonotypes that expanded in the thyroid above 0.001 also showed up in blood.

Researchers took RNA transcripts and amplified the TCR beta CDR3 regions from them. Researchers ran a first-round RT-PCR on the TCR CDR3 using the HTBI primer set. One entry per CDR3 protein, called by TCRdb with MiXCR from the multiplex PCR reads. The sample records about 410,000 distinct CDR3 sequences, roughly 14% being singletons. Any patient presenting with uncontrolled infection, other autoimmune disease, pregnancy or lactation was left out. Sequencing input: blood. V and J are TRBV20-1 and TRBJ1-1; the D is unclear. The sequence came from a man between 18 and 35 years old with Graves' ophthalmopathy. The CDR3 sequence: CSARNLNTEAFF. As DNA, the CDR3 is TGCAGTGCCCGGAACTTGAACACTGAAGCTTTCTTT.